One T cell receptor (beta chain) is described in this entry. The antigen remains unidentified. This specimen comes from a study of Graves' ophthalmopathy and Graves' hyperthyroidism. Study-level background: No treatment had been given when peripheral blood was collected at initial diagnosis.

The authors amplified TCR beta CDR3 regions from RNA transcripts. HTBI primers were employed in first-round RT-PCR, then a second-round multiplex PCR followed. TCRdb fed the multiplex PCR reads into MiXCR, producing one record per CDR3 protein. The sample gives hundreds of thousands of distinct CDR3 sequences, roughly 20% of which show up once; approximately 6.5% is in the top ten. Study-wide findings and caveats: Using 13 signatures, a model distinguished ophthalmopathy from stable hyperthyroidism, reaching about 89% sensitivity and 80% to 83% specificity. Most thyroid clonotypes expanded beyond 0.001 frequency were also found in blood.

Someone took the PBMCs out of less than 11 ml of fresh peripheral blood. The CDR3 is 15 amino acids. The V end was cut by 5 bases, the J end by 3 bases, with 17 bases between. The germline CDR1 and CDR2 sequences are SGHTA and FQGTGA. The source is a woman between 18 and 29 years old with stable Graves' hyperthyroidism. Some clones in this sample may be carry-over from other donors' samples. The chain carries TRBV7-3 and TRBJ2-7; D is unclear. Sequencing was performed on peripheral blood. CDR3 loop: CASSLKPVDCYEQYF. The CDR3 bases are TGTGCCAGCAGCCTTAAACCGGTCGATTGCTACGAGCAGTACTTC.